Below are 15 T cell receptor beta chains sequenced from a single sample in a study of T cell changes during pregnancy in multiple sclerosis. Profiling relied on immunoSEQ multiplex PCR, and the TCRdb table lists in-frame clones only, not all of them. The sample has roughly 50,000 clones, about 90% seen once. Sequences were derived from peripheral blood, sampled after pregnancy. Receptor source: a female donor in good health, enrolled as a control in a pregnancy study.

This chain connects TRBV5-1 to TRBJ2-3, with 10 bases lining up with TRBD1. CDR1 SGHRS and CDR2 YFSETQ come from the germline V gene. V gave up 5 bases and J gave up 4 bases; unmatched junction bases: 7. There are 15 residues in the CDR3. CDR3 coding DNA: TGCGCCAGCAGGTTCGACAGGGGGCGCGCAGATACGCAGTATTTT. This sequence encodes CASRFDRGRADTQYF.

The chain links TRBV11-3 to TRBJ2-2; 13 bases line up with TRBD2. Germline CDR1 reads SGHNT; CDR2 reads YENEEA. This CDR3 is 16 amino acids long. The junction had 4 bases not matched to a gene; V was cut back by 5 bases and J by 4 bases. The DNA for the CDR3 is TGTGCCAGCAGCCCCGGGACTAGCGGGGCCACCGGGGAGCTGTTTTTT. It translates to CASSPGTSGATGELFF.

The chain couples TRBV29-1 to TRBJ1-2; D possibly corresponds to TRBD1 (5 bases). The CDR3 runs 13 residues. The germline gives CDR1 SQVTM, CDR2 ANQGSEA. V was clipped by 6 bases and J by 1 base, with 12 bases between them. The CDR3 reads CSVQVLLNYGYTF. The CDR3 DNA is TGCAGCGTACAGGTGCTCCTTAACTATGGCTACACCTTC.

This chain connects TRBV6-1 to TRBJ2-3; D ambiguous. Germline values: CDR1 MNHNS, CDR2 SASEGT. Trimming removed 2 bases from V and 8 bases from J, with 11 bases in between. The CDR3 totals 13 residues. The CDR3 bases are TGTGCCAGCAGTGAAACAAGGTCGGGTACGCAGTATTTT. Encoded protein: CASSETRSGTQYF.

The gene calls are TRBV10-3 and TRBJ1-3; D gene unclear. Germline assignment: CDR1 ENHRY and CDR2 SYGVKD. The CDR3 runs to 15 residues. V lost 7 bases and J 4 bases, leaving 17 bases between the germline ends. Here the CDR3 reads CAITTPGPLGNTIYF. The CDR3 DNA follows: TGTGCCATCACGACTCCGGGTCCCCTGGGAAACACCATATATTTT.

The genes are TRBV7-2 and TRBJ2-7; TRBD2 matches at 8 bases. This CDR3 contains 17 residues. The germline V gene has CDR1 SGHTA and CDR2 FQGNSA. V dropped 7 bases and J dropped 7; count of bases not matched to a gene: 21. CDR3 DNA sequence: TGTGCCAGCACCTATATCGGCGGGGGGTCAGCCCGCGGGGAGCAGTACTTC. Residues: CASTYIGGGSARGEQYF.

This clone was picked up a small number of times. The chain carries TRBV7-9 and TRBJ1-1; D may be TRBD1 (5 bases). CDR3 size: 15 residues. V was shortened by 11 bases and J by 3 bases, with 22 bases between the two germline ends. The germline gives CDR1 SEHNR, CDR2 FQNEAQ (reference sequence). The CDR3: CAGRGREARDTEAFF. The CDR3 DNA follows: TGTGCCGGGAGGGGCAGGGAGGCAAGGGACACTGAAGCTTTCTTT.

The chain recombines TRBV7-9 with TRBJ1-3; unclear D gene. Germline lookup yields CDR1 SEHNR and CDR2 FQNEAQ (reference sequence). V lost 4 bases to trimming and J lost 0 bases, with 10 bases between them. CDR3 size: 15 residues. The CDR3 DNA reads TGTGCCAGCAGCTCCTTCGGGAGCTCTGGAAACACCATATATTTT. This sequence encodes CASSSFGSSGNTIYF.

This clone was picked up one time. The gene calls are TRBV27 and TRBJ1-2, with 7 bases identical to TRBD1. Germline values: CDR1 MNHEY, CDR2 SMNVEV (reference sequence). The junction had 5 bases not matched to a gene; V was cut back by 6 bases and J by 1 base. There are 14 residues in the CDR3. For the CDR3, the DNA is TGTGCCAGCAGGGCCAGGGGGATTAACTATGGCTACACCTTC. Protein: CASRARGINYGYTF.

This rearrangement joins TRBV2 to TRBJ1-2; D might be TRBD1 (6 bases). The V end lost 4 bases, the J end lost 7 bases, and 7 bases lay between the germline ends. CDR1 SNHLY and CDR2 FYNNEI come from the germline V gene. The CDR3 contains 11 residues. CDR3 DNA: TGTGCCAGCAGTGCAGGGGTTGGCTACACCTTC. This gives the protein CASSAGVGYTF.

The chain links TRBV9 to TRBJ2-4; 8 positions agree with TRBD2. J was trimmed by 0 bases and V by 0 bases; bases with no gene match: 2. This CDR3 has 16 residues. CDR1 is SGDLS and CDR2 is YYNGEE in the germline V gene. CDR3 DNA sequence: TGTGCCAGCAGCGTAGGAAGCGGGGGAGCCAAAAACATTCAGTACTTC. It encodes CASSVGSGGAKNIQYF.

This chain links TRBV6-5 with TRBJ2-1, with 8 bases fitting TRBD2. Looked up from germline, CDR1 is MNHEY and CDR2 is SVGAGI. The CDR3 loop spans 13 amino acids. After removal of 9 bases from V and 8 bases from J, the junction contained 9 bases not matched to a gene. In DNA, the CDR3 is TGTGCCAGTTCCACCGGGACTAGTTATGAGCAGTTCTTC. This encodes CASSTGTSYEQFF.

The V call is TRBV25-1, the J call TRBJ1-1; 9 nucleotides line up with TRBD1. V lost 9 bases to trimming and J lost 1 base; unmatched junction nucleotides: 6. The length of the CDR3 is 14 residues. Per germline, CDR1 MGHDK and CDR2 SYGVNS. DNA for the CDR3: TGTGCCAGTAGAGGGACAGGGCCGAACACTGAAGCTTTCTTT. As protein: CASRGTGPNTEAFF.

This rearrangement joins TRBV6-1 to TRBJ2-7, with D possibly being TRBD1 (5 bases). With 7 bases removed from V and 2 bases from J, the gap between germline ends came to 9 bases. The germline V gene has CDR1 MNHNS and CDR2 SASEGT. CDR3 length equals 12 residues. The CDR3 region has the DNA TGTGCCAGCAAACAGGACCCCTACGAGCAGTACTTC. It specifies CASKQDPYEQYF.

The rearrangement joins TRBV30 to TRBJ1-1, with D hard to call. The CDR3 loop spans 11 amino acids. V lost 4 bases, J lost 4 bases, and 7 bases lay in between. Germline V lookup: CDR1 GTSNPN, CDR2 SVGIG (reference sequence). CDR3 protein: CAWKRGTEAFF. The CDR3 nucleotides read TGTGCCTGGAAACGGGGCACTGAAGCTTTCTTT.